A single sample gave rise to the 20 T cell receptor beta chains below, sequenced in a study of response to subunit inactivated influenza vaccine. MiXCR was run by TCRdb on the RT-PCR reads, yielding one entry per CDR3 protein. The sample lists hundreds of thousands of distinct CDR3 sequences, around 13% occurring once. Material: PBMCs from blood, obtained around 14 days before vaccination. The receptors derive from a man between 45 and 60 years old who received an inactivated influenza vaccine.

Only a few counts were recorded for this clonotype. The V and J genes are TRBV4-2 and TRBJ1-3; D not resolved. The CDR3 totals 17 residues. V was cut by 4 bases and J by 0 bases, with 16 bases left in between. Germline CDR1 is LGHNA and CDR2 is YNFKEQ. CDR3 in amino acids: CASSPAVGGSSGNTIYF. CDR3 DNA: TGTGCCAGCAGCCCAGCCGTCGGAGGCAGCTCTGGAAACACCATATATTTT.

The chain recombines TRBV20-1 with TRBJ2-5; D call uncertain. Trimming removed 2 bases from V and 1 base from J, with 14 bases in between. The CDR3 is made up of 15 amino acids. Per germline, CDR1 DFQATT and CDR2 SNEGSKA (reference sequence). The CDR3 nucleotides are TGCAGTGCTAGACCGTCGCCAAACCCCCAAGAGACCCAGTACTTC. Its protein product is CSARPSPNPQETQYF.

This clonotype was seen a handful of times. This rearrangement joins TRBV5-1 to TRBJ1-1, with D tentatively TRBD1 (5 bases). This CDR3 region has 13 residues. Germline values: CDR1 SGHRS, CDR2 YFSETQ. Trimming took 0 bases from V and 7 from J, leaving 10 bases between them. The CDR3 sequence is CASSLGSGGEAFF. CDR3 in DNA: TGCGCCAGCAGCTTGGGGTCCGGGGGTGAAGCTTTCTTT.

The CDR3 DNA is TGTGCCAGCAGTTTAATAGCGGGGGGCCCAGATACGCAGTATTTT. This translates into CASSLIAGGPDTQYF. This sequence joins TRBV27 and TRBJ2-3; 10 bases line up with TRBD2. The CDR3 runs to 15 residues. Germline loops: CDR1 MNHEY, CDR2 SMNVEV (reference sequence). Unmatched junction bases numbered 3, after V lost 2 bases and J lost 4 bases.

This clonotype was counted between two and nine times. The V gene is TRBV29-1, the J gene TRBJ2-2, with D uncertain. CDR3 length: 12 amino acids. Trimming stripped 2 bases from V and 6 bases from J, with 7 bases between. The germline gives CDR1 SQVTM, CDR2 ANQGSEA. CDR3: CSVERVAGELFF. In DNA, the CDR3 is TGCAGCGTTGAAAGGGTCGCCGGGGAGCTGTTTTTT.

The sample holds a few counts of this clonotype. The chain recombines TRBV27 with TRBJ2-1; 7 nucleotides match TRBD2. This CDR3 is built from 16 residues. V gave up 5 bases and J gave up 10 bases; unmatched junction bases: 17. Germline V gene lookup returns CDR1 MNHEY and CDR2 SMNVEV (reference sequence). CDR3 nucleotides: TGTGCCAGCAGTCCAAAACTAGCGCACCCCCCCAGGGAGCAGTTCTTC. This gives the protein CASSPKLAHPPREQFF.

This clonotype was picked up a small number of times. The gene calls are TRBV5-1 and TRBJ2-1; 11 nucleotides line up with TRBD2. CDR1 SGHRS and CDR2 YFSETQ come from the germline V gene. V was clipped by 4 bases and J by 7 bases; unmatched bases: 7. The CDR3 totals 15 residues. This chain's CDR3 is CASSLVASGRNEQFF. In DNA, the CDR3 is TGCGCCAGCAGCCTCGTCGCTAGCGGGAGGAATGAGCAGTTCTTC.

This clonotype was observed many times. The chain uses TRBV4-3 and TRBJ2-5; unclear D gene. Germline CDR1 LGHNA, CDR2 YSLEER. The CDR3 contains 15 residues. V lost 3 bases and J lost 0, with 11 bases in between. The CDR3 is CASSQELRNQETQYF. The CDR3 DNA follows: TGCGCCAGCAGCCAGGAACTCCGAAACCAAGAGACCCAGTACTTC.

Only a few counts were recorded for this clonotype. The rearrangement links TRBV5-1 to TRBJ2-7; 10 bases line up with TRBD2. This CDR3 contains 17 residues. Germline CDR1 and CDR2: SGHRS and YFSETQ. The trim removed 4 bases at V and 5 bases at J, leaving 15 bases unmatched. The CDR3 spells CASSRLPGLALGDEQYF. CDR3 nucleotide sequence: TGCGCCAGCAGCCGGCTTCCGGGACTAGCGCTAGGGGACGAGCAGTACTTC.

The chain has TRBV4-2 and TRBJ2-7; TRBD2 matches at 8 bases. V lost 1 base to trimming and J lost 1 base; unmatched junction nucleotides: 6. This CDR3 is 16 amino acids long. CDR1 is LGHNA, CDR2 YNFKEQ, per germline. Here the CDR3 reads CASSQGSGLDSYEQYF. CDR3 bases: TGTGCCAGCAGCCAAGGATCGGGACTAGATTCCTACGAGCAGTACTTC.

The chain uses TRBV28 and TRBJ2-1, with 7 bases identical to TRBD2. The CDR3 extends over 16 amino acids. The V gene's germline CDR1 is MDHEN and CDR2 SYDVKM. J gave up 9 bases and V 4 bases, and 15 bases lay outside the gene matches. Written as DNA, the CDR3 is TGTGCCAGCAGTTCTTTAGCGGGCCGTAGGTTGAGTGAGCAGTTCTTC. This codes for CASSSLAGRRLSEQFF.

The sample holds many counts of this clonotype. The chain employs TRBV4-2 and TRBJ2-1; TRBD2 agrees at 7 bases. This CDR3 comprises 16 residues. From germline, CDR1 is LGHNA and CDR2 YNFKEQ. Trimming cost V 4 bases and J 7 bases; bases outside gene matches: 13. The CDR3 spells CASSPRPREPGNEQFF. CDR3 nucleotide sequence: TGTGCCAGCAGCCCCCGACCGCGGGAGCCTGGTAATGAGCAGTTCTTC.

On this clonotype itself: The junction departs from the called germline gene at one end, perhaps through a read error. The CDR3 reads CANSLNPGAPGELFF. CDR3 DNA sequence: TGCGCCAACAGCCTAAATCCAGGGGCGCCCGGGGAGCTGTTTTTT. J is TRBJ2-2 and V is TRBV5-1, with D tentatively TRBD1 (6 bases). The CDR3 covers 15 residues. CDR1 and CDR2 (germline): SGHRS, YFSETQ.

V is TRBV30 and J is TRBJ1-5; D unresolved. The CDR3 loop spans 12 amino acids. Trimming shortened V by 2 bases and J by 4 bases, and 6 bases separated the two germline ends. Germline V CDR1 and CDR2: GTSNPN, SVGIG (reference sequence). CDR3 coding DNA: TGTGCCTGGAGTTATACTAATCAGCCCCAGCATTTT. It translates to CAWSYTNQPQHF.

At least ten counts were recorded for this clonotype. Written as DNA, the CDR3 is TGCAGCGTTGTAGAAACCGACCCAAATCAGCCCCAGCATTTT. It yields the protein CSVVETDPNQPQHF. The chain combines TRBV29-1 with TRBJ1-5; D is unresolved. V lost 4 bases, J lost 4 bases, and 14 bases lay in between. The CDR3 consists of 14 residues. CDR1 is SQVTM and CDR2 is ANQGSEA in the germline V gene.

This chain uses TRBV4-2 with TRBJ2-5; 12 bases agree with TRBD2. There are 18 residues in the CDR3. After removal of 0 bases from V and 4 bases from J, the junction contained 9 bases not matched to a gene. Per the germline V gene, CDR1 is LGHNA and CDR2 is YNFKEQ. This chain's CDR3 is CASSQDKATSGRSETQYF. CDR3 nucleotides: TGTGCCAGCAGCCAAGACAAGGCGACTAGCGGGAGATCAGAGACCCAGTACTTC.

The rearrangement uses TRBV6-5 and TRBJ2-7, with D perhaps TRBD1 or TRBD2 (6 bases each). Trimming took off 2 bases at V and 6 bases at J, with 20 bases between the two ends. In germline, CDR1 is MNHEY, CDR2 SVGAGI. This CDR3 contains 16 residues. The CDR3 DNA follows: TGTGCCAGCAGTTACGGGGGGACACACGTTGGGTCCGAGCAGTACTTC. It is translated as CASSYGGTHVGSEQYF.

The V gene is TRBV29-1, the J gene TRBJ1-2, with D tentatively TRBD1 (5 bases). CDR3 length: 11 amino acids. The germline V gene has CDR1 SQVTM and CDR2 ANQGSEA. V lost 7 bases, J lost 12 bases, and 18 bases lay in between. For the CDR3, the DNA is TGCAGCGCCTCGCGGGGGGAAGGGGACACCTTC. This gives the protein CSASRGEGDTF.

This clonotype appeared many times. J is TRBJ2-1 and V is TRBV29-1; D perhaps matches TRBD2 (6 bases). Trimming took off 7 bases at V and 2 bases at J, with 15 bases between the two ends. Germline V gives CDR1 SQVTM, CDR2 ANQGSEA. The CDR3 extends over 14 amino acids. Written as DNA, the CDR3 is TGCAGCGCCGGCGGGGTGTCTACCTACAATGAGCAGTTCTTC. It specifies CSAGGVSTYNEQFF.

This chain uses TRBV7-2 with TRBJ1-2; 7 nucleotides align to TRBD1. Germline CDR1 is SGHTA and CDR2 is FQGNSA. The CDR3 runs 15 residues. The V and J ends lost 1 base and 5 bases, in that order; junction bases with no gene match: 7. The CDR3 loop reads CASSLGGMGQYGYTF. CDR3 bases: TGTGCCAGCAGCTTAGGAGGAATGGGACAGTATGGCTACACCTTC.